This is a list of T cell receptor beta chains from one sample in a study of blood T cells in healthy people across ages. One entry per CDR3 protein, called by TCRdb with MiXCR from the 5' RACE reads. Of fewer than 2 million distinct CDR3 sequences detected, more than 35% appear once; the ten largest clones hold roughly 23%. Specimen: blood. These receptors all stem from a human donor in good health. Both conserved end residues are part of each CDR3. A D gene is named only where the DNA matches it firmly. Part of the rows lack a size; the others show once, few, many or a class for expanded clones.

TRBJ1-2 | NA | NA | TRBV7-2 | CASSLVRVSNYGYTF | TGTGCCAGCAGCTTAGTCAGGGTATCTAACTATGGCTACACCTTC
TRBJ1-2 | few | NA | TRBV20-1 | CSARVRERGGYTF | TGCAGTGCTAGAGTCCGGGAACGGGGTGGCTACACCTTC
TRBJ2-1 | NA | NA | TRBV6-2/TRBV6-3 | CASSYSMQTYNEQFF | TGTGCCAGCAGTTACTCGATGCAGACATACAATGAGCAGTTCTTC
TRBJ1-1 | NA | NA | TRBV7-3 | CASSLDSWDTEAFF | TGTGCCAGCAGCTTGGACAGCTGGGACACTGAAGCTTTCTTT
TRBJ2-1 | NA | NA | TRBV7-2 | CASSPLNPGTAKRQFF | TGTGCCAGCAGCCCCCTAAACCCCGGGACGGCCAAAAGGCAGTTCTTC
TRBJ2-3 | NA | NA | TRBV14 | CASSQDSRTLAHWDTQYF | TGTGCCAGCAGCCAAGATTCTCGGACATTAGCCCACTGGGATACGCAGTATTTT
TRBJ1-2 | once | NA | TRBV24-1 | CATSDLHGYTF | TGTGCCACCAGTGATTTGCATGGCTACACCTTC
TRBJ1-2 | few | TRBD1 | TRBV19 | CASSVDRIYGYTF | TGTGCCAGTAGTGTGGACAGGATCTATGGCTACACCTTC
TRBJ2-3 | NA | TRBD1 | TRBV29-1 | CSVDWDRVTDTQYF | TGCAGCGTTGACTGGGACAGGGTCACAGATACGCAGTATTTT
TRBJ2-7 | NA | TRBD1 | TRBV11-2 | CASSQRGDRPSTCEQYF | TGTGCCAGCAGCCAACGTGGGGACAGGCCTTCCACCTGCGAGCAGTACTTC
TRBJ2-7 | many | TRBD1 | TRBV5-1 | CASSLRTGRYEQYF | TGCGCCAGCAGCCTGCGGACAGGGCGCTACGAGCAGTACTTC
TRBJ2-5 | NA | TRBD2 | TRBV4-1 | CASSPRLAGGRRTEETQYF | TGCGCCAGCAGCCCCAGACTAGCGGGGGGAAGGCGGACGGAAGAGACCCAGTACTTC
TRBJ1-2 | few | NA | TRBV29-1 | CSVEGTVFGDGYTF | TGCAGCGTTGAGGGCACCGTCTTTGGGGATGGCTACACCTTC
TRBJ2-7 | NA | TRBD1 | TRBV12-3/TRBV12-4 | CASSSPGGFYEQYF | TGTGCCAGCAGCTCCCCAGGGGGCTTCTACGAGCAGTACTTC
TRBJ2-1 | few | NA | TRBV7-9 | CASSLHSGHNEQFF | TGTGCCAGCAGCTTACACTCGGGGCACAATGAGCAGTTCTTC
TRBJ2-3 | NA | NA | TRBV10-3 | CAISETPGSTDTRYF | TGTGCCATCAGTGAGACACCGGGGAGCACAGATACGCGGTATTTT
TRBJ2-3 | NA | NA | TRBV7-8 | CASSAGITDTQYF | TGTGCCAGCAGCGCCGGGATTACGGATACGCAGTATTTT
TRBJ2-7 | NA | NA | TRBV7-9 | CASSDLGPYEQYF | TGTGCCAGCAGCGACCTTGGGCCCTACGAGCAGTACTTC
TRBJ2-6 | NA | NA | TRBV12-3/TRBV12-4 | CASRGGRGTKSSGANVLTF | TGTGCCAGCAGGGGCGGGCGGGGTACTAAAAGCTCTGGGGCCAACGTCCTGACTTTC
TRBJ2-2 | NA | NA | TRBV29-1 | CSAEPRADTGELFF | TGCAGCGCTGAGCCCAGAGCCGACACCGGGGAGCTGTTTTTT
TRBJ2-7 | NA | NA | TRBV6-6 | CASSYGGRPASEQYF | TGTGCCAGCAGTTACGGCGGACGACCAGCTAGCGAGCAGTACTTC
TRBJ1-6 | few | TRBD1 | TRBV10-3 | CAIGDGQGGSPLHF | TGTGCCATCGGGGATGGGCAGGGGGGTTCACCCCTCCACTTT
TRBJ1-1 | NA | TRBD1 | TRBV28 | CASTDRGSEAFF | TGTGCCAGCACGGACAGGGGGTCTGAAGCTTTCTTT
TRBJ2-3 | NA | TRBD1 | TRBV24-1 | CATRGQGGTDTQYF | TGTGCCACCAGGGGACAGGGTGGGACAGATACGCAGTATTTT
TRBJ2-7 | few | NA | TRBV7-3 | CASSLSSGDSYEQYF | TGTGCCAGCAGCTTAAGCTCAGGGGACTCCTACGAGCAGTACTTC
TRBJ2-1 | NA | NA | TRBV24-1 | CATSRSDSEFF | TGTGCCACCAGCCGCTCGGACAGTGAGTTCTTC
TRBJ2-7 | NA | TRBD1 | TRBV11-2 | CASSLDRWGQFYEQYF | TGTGCCAGCAGCTTAGATCGTTGGGGACAGTTCTACGAGCAGTACTTC
TRBJ2-5 | few | NA | TRBV4-1 | CASSQVGTFHRETQYF | TGCGCCAGCAGCCAAGTCGGGACCTTTCATCGGGAGACCCAGTACTTC
TRBJ2-5 | few | NA | TRBV7-2 | CASSLSPWGETQYF | TGTGCCAGCAGCCTCTCCCCCTGGGGAGAGACCCAGTACTTC
TRBJ2-7 | NA | NA | TRBV7-2 | CASSPAPGSEQYF | TGTGCCAGCAGCCCAGCCCCCGGGAGCGAGCAGTACTTC
TRBJ2-7 | few | TRBD2 | TRBV20-1 | CSAQIQRGADEQYF | TGCAGTGCGCAAATACAGCGGGGGGCCGACGAGCAGTACTTC
TRBJ2-5 | NA | NA | TRBV6-1 | CASSDFTPETQYF | TGTGCCAGCAGTGACTTCACCCCGGAGACCCAGTACTTC